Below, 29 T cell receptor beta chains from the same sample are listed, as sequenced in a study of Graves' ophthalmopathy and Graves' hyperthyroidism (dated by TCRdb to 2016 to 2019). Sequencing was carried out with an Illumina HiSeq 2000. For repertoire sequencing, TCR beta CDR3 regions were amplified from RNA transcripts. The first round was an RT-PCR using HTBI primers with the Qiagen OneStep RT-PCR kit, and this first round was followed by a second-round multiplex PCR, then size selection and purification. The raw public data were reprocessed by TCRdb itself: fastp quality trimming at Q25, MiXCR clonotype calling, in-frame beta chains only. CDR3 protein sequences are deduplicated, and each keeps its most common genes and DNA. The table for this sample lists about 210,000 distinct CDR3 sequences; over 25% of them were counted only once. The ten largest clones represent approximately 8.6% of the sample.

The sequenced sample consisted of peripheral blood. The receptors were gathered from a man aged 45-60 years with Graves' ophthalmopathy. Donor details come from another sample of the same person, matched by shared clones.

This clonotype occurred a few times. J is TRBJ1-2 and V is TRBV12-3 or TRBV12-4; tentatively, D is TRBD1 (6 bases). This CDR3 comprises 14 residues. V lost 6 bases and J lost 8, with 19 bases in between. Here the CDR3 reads CASSLWGLVRGYTF. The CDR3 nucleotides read TGTGCCAGCAGCCTTTGGGGGCTGGTTAGGGGCTACACCTTC.

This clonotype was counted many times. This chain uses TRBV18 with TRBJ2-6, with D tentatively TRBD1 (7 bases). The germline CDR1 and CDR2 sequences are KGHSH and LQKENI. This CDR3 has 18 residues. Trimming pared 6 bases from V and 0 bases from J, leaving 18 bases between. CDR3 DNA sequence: TGTGCCAGCTCCCCCCCTGGCGGGGACAGCTCTGGGGCCAACGTCCTGACTTTC. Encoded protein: CASSPPGGDSSGANVLTF.

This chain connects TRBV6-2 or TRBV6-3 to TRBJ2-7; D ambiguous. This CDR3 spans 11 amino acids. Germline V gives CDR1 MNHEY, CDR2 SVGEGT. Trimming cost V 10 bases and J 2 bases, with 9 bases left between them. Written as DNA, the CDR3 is TGTGCCACCGCATTAGCCTACGAGCAGTACTTC. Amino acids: CATALAYEQYF.

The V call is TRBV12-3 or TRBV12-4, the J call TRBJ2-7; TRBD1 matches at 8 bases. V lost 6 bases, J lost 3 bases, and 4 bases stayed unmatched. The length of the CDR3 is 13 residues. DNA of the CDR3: TGTGCCAGCAGGCCGGGACAGGACTACGAGCAGTACTTC. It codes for CASRPGQDYEQYF.

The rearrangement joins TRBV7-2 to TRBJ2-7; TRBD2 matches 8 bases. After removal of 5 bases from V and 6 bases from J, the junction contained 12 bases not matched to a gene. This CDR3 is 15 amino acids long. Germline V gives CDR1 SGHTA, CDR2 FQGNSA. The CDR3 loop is CASSPGGGLTSEQYF. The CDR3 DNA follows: TGTGCCAGCAGCCCCGGGGGGGGGCTCACGTCCGAGCAGTACTTC.

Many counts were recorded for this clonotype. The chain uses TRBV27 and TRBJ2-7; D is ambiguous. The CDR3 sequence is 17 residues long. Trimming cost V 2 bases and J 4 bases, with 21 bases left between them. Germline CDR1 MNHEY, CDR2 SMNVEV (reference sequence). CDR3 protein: CASSLKATQTPIYEQYF. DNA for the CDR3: TGTGCCAGCAGTTTAAAGGCTACTCAAACCCCTATATACGAGCAGTACTTC.

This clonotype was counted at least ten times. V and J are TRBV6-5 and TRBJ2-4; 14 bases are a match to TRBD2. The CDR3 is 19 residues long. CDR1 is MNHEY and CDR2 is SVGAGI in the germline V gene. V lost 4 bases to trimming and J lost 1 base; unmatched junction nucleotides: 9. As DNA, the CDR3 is TGTGCCAGCAGTTTACCCGGGACTAGCGGGAGTCGGGCCAAAAACATTCAGTACTTC. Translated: CASSLPGTSGSRAKNIQYF.

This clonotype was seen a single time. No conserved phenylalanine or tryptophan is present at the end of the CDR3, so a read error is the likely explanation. CDR3 in amino acids: CASAIGGNTEAFL. For the CDR3, the DNA is TGTGCCAGCGCTATCGGGGGGAACACTGAAGCTTTCCTT. This chain uses TRBV12-3 or TRBV12-4 with TRBJ1-1; tentative D call: TRBD1 (5 bases). This CDR3 spans 13 amino acids. V lost 8 bases and J lost 1, with 11 bases in between.

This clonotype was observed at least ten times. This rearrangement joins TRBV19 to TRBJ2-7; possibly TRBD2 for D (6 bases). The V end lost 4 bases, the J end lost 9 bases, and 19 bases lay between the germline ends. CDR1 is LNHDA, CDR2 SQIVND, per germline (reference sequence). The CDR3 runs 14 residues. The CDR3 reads CASSTRETSMVQYF. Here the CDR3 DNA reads TGTGCCAGTAGTACCCGGGAGACGTCCATGGTGCAGTACTTC. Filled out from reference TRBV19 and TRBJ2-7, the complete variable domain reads DGGITQSPKYLFRKEGQNVTLSCEQNLNHDAMYWYRQDPGQGLRLIYYSQIVNDFQKGDIAEGYSVSREKKESFPLTVTSAQKNPTAFYLCASSTRETSMVQYFGPGTRLTVT.

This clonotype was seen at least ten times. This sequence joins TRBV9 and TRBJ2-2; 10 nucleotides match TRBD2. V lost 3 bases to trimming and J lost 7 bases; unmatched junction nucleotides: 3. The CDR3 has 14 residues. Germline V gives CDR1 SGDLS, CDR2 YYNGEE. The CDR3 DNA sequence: TGTGCCAGCAGCGGGATAGCGGGAGGCGGGGAGCTGTTTTTT. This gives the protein CASSGIAGGGELFF.

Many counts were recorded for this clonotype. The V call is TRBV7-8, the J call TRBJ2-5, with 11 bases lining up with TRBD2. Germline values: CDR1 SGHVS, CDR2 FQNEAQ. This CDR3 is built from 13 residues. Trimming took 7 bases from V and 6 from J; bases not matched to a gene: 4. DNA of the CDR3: TGTGCCAGCAAACTAGCGGGAGCTCAGACCCAGTACTTC. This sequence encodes CASKLAGAQTQYF.

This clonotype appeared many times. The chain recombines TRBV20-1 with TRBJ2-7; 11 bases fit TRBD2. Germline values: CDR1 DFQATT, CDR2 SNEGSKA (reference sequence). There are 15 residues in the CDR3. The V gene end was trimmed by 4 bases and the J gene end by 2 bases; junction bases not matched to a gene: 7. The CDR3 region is CSAIPLAGGTYEQYF. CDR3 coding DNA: TGCAGTGCTATCCCCCTAGCGGGAGGAACCTACGAGCAGTACTTC.

As DNA, the CDR3 is TGTGCCAGCAGCCAAGATATGAGGTGGCAGGGGGACTACGAGCAGTACTTC. Amino acids: CASSQDMRWQGDYEQYF. V gene TRBV14 combines with J gene TRBJ2-7, with 7 bases fitting TRBD1. CDR3 length: 17 amino acids. J gave up 3 bases and V 0 bases, and 11 bases lay outside the gene matches. Germline CDR1 is SGHDN and CDR2 is FVKESK. Full variable domain (outside the CDR3, taken from reference TRBV14 and TRBJ2-7): EAGVTQFPSHSVIEKGQTVTLRCDPISGHDNLYWYRRVMGKEIKFLLHFVKESKQDESGMPNNRFLAERTGGTYSTLKVQPAELEDSGVYFCASSQDMRWQGDYEQYFGPGTRLTVT.

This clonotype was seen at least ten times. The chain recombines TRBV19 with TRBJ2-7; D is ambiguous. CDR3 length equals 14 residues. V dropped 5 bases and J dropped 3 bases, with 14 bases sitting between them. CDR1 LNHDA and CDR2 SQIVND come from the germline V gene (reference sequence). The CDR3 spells CASSPGGSHYEQYF. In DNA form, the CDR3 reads TGTGCCAGTAGTCCCGGCGGATCTCACTACGAGCAGTACTTC.

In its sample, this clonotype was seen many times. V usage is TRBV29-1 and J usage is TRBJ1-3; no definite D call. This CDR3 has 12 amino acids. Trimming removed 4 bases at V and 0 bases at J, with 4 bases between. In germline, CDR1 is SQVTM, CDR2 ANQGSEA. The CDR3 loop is CSVVSSGNTIYF. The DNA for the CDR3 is TGCAGCGTTGTTAGCTCTGGAAACACCATATATTTT.

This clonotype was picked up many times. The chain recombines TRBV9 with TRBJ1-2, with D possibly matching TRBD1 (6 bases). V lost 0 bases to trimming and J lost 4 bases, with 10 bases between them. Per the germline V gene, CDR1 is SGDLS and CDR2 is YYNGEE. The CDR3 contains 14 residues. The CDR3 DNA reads TGTGCCAGCAGCGTAGATGGGGGCCGCTATGGCTACACCTTC. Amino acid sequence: CASSVDGGRYGYTF.

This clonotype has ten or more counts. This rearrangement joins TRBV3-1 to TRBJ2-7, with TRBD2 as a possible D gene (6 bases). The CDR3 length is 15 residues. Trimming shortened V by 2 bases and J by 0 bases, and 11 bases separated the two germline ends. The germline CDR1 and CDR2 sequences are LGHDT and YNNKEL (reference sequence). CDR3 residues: CASSQSPSDSYEQYF. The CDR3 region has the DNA TGTGCCAGCAGCCAAAGTCCTAGCGACTCCTACGAGCAGTACTTC.

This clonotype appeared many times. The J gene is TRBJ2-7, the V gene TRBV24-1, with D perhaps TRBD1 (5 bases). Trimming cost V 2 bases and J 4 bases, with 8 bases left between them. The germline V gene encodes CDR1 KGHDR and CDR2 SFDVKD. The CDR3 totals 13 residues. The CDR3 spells CATSDSAGYEQYF. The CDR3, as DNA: TGTGCCACCAGTGATTCCGCAGGGTACGAGCAGTACTTC.

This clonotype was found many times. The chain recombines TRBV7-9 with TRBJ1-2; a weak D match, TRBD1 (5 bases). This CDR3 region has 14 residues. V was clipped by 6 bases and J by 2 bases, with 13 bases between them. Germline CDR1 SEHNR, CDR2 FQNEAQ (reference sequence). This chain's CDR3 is CASRPRQHNYGYTF. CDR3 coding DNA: TGTGCCAGCAGGCCTCGACAGCACAACTATGGCTACACCTTC.

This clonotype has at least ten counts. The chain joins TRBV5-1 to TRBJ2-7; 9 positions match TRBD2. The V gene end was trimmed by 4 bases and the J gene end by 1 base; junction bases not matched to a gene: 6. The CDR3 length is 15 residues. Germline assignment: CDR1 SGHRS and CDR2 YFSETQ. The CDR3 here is CASSVTSGPSYEQYF. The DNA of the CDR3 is TGCGCCAGCAGCGTCACTAGCGGGCCATCCTACGAGCAGTACTTC.

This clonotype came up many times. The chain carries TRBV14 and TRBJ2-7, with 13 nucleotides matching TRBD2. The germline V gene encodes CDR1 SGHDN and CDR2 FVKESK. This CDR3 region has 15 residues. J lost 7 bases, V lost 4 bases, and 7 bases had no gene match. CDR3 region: CASSLGTSGTLEQYF. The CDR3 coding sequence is TGTGCCAGCAGCCTAGGGACTAGCGGGACTCTGGAGCAGTACTTC.

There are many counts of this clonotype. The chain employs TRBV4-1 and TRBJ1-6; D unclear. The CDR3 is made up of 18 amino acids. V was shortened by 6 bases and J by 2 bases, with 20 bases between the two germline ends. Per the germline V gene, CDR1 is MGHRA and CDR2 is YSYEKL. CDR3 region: CASRPGAHGGPYNSPLHF. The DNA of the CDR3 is TGCGCCAGCAGACCCGGAGCACACGGTGGGCCCTATAATTCACCCCTCCACTTT.

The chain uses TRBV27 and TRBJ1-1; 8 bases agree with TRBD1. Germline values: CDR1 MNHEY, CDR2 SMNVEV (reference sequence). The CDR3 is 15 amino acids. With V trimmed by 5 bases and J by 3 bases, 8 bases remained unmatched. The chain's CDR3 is CASSLDRGGDTEAFF. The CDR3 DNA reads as TGTGCCAGCAGTCTAGACAGGGGTGGGGACACTGAAGCTTTCTTT.

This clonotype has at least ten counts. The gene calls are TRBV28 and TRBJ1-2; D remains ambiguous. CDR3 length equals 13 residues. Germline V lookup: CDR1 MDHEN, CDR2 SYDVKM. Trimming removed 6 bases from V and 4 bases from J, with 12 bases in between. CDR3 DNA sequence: TGTGCCAGCAGCCCCGGCGGAGCCTATGGCTACACCTTC. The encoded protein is CASSPGGAYGYTF.

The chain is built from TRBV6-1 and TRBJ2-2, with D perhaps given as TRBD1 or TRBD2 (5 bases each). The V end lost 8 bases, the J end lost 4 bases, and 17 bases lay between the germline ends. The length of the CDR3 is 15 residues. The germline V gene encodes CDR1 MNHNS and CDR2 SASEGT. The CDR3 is CASGGSQWGTGELFF. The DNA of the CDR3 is TGTGCCAGCGGGGGATCGCAGTGGGGCACCGGGGAGCTGTTTTTT.

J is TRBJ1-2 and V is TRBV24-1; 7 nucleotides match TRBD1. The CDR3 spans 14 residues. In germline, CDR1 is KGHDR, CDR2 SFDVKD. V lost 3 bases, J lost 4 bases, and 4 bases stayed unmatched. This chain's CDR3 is CATSDGTATYGYTF. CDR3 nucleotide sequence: TGTGCCACCAGTGATGGGACAGCTACCTATGGCTACACCTTC.

CDR3 bases: TGCAGTGCTAGGGCCTCGACAGGGGGAAATTCACCCCTCCACTTT. This sequence encodes CSARASTGGNSPLHF. The V gene is TRBV20-1, the J gene TRBJ1-6, with 9 nucleotides matching TRBD1. Germline V lookup: CDR1 DFQATT, CDR2 SNEGSKA (reference sequence). The V and J ends lost 3 bases and 7 bases, in that order; junction bases with no gene match: 7. The CDR3 loop spans 15 amino acids.

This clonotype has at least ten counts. CDR3 sequence: CASTPGQISYEQYF. The CDR3 nucleotides read TGTGCCAGCACGCCGGGACAGATTTCCTACGAGCAGTACTTC. The rearrangement joins TRBV28 to TRBJ2-7, with 7 bases identical to TRBD1. The V and J ends lost 7 bases and 1 base, in that order; junction bases with no gene match: 7. The germline V gene has CDR1 MDHEN and CDR2 SYDVKM. This CDR3 spans 14 amino acids.

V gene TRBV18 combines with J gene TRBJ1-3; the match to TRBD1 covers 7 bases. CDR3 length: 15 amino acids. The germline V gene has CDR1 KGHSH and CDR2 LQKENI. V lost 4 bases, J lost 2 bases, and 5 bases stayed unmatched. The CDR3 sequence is CASSLDRVTGNTIYF. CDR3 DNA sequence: TGTGCCAGCTCACTCGACAGGGTGACTGGAAACACCATATATTTT.